The clone carrying this T cell receptor (beta chain) turned up a few times. Its cognate antigen is unknown. This record belongs to a study of response to subunit inactivated influenza vaccine. Overall study results and limits: Seasonal influenza vaccination, on each occasion, was suggested by the authors to recruit few new T cells.

MiXCR, applied by TCRdb to the RT-PCR reads, yields one record per CDR3 protein. The top ten clones hold around 14% of a sample with about 520,000 distinct CDR3 sequences, around 7.9% of them seen once. Germline V lookup: CDR1 SQVTM, CDR2 ANQGSEA. J lost 7 bases, V lost 3 bases, and 11 bases had no gene match. The CDR3 runs 14 residues. The chain has TRBV29-1 and TRBJ1-2, with TRBD1 matching over 7 bases. Specimen: PBMCs from blood, collected roughly 24 months after vaccination. The sequence came from a man aged 45 to 75 who received an inactivated influenza vaccine. The CDR3 DNA sequence: TGCAGCGTTGATCAGGGGGTAGTACGGGTTGGCTACACCTTC. The encoded protein is CSVDQGVVRVGYTF.